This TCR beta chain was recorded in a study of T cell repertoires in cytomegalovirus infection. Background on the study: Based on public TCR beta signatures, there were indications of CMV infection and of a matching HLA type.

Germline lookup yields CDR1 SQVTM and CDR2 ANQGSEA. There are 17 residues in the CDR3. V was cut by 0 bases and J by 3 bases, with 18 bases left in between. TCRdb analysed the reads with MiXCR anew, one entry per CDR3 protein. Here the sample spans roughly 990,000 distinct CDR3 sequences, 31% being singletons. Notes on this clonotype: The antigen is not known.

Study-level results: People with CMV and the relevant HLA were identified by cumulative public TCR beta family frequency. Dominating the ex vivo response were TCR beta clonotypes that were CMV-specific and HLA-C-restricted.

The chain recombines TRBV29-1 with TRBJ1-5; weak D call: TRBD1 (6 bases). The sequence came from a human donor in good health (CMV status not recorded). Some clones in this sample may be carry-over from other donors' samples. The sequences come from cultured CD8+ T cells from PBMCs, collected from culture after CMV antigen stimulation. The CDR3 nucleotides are TGCAGCGTTGAAGAGGCCTTGAGGGACATACTCAATCAGCCCCAGCATTTT. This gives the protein CSVEEALRDILNQPQHF.